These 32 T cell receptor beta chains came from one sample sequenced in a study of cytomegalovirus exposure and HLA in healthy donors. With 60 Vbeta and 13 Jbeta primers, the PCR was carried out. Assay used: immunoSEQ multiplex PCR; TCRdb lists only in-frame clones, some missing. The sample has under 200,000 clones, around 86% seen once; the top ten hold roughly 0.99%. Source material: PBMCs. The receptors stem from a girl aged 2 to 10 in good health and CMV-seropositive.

As DNA, the CDR3 is TGTGCCAGCAGCCACAAATTACAGGGGAACACTGAAGCTTTCTTT. Its protein product is CASSHKLQGNTEAFF. This sequence joins TRBV4-2 and TRBJ1-1; TRBD1 might be the D (6 bases). V lost 3 bases, J lost 1 base, and 12 bases lay in between. Germline assignment: CDR1 LGHNA and CDR2 YNFKEQ. The CDR3 has 15 amino acids.

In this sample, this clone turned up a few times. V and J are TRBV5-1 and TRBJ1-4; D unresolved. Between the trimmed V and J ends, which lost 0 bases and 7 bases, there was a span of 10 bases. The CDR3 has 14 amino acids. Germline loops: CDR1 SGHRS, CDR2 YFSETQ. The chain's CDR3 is CASSLDYEGEKLFF. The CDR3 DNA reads TGCGCCAGCAGCTTGGACTACGAGGGTGAAAAACTGTTTTTT.

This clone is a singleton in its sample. The CDR3 reads CASSYRGRDGDTQYF. The DNA for the CDR3 is TGTGCCAGCAGTTATAGAGGGAGGGACGGAGATACGCAGTATTTT. The V and J genes are TRBV6-6 and TRBJ2-3; 7 positions match TRBD2. The CDR3 contains 15 residues. Trimming removed 3 bases from V and 5 bases from J; junction bases left unmatched: 8. CDR1 and CDR2 (germline): MNHNY, SVGAGI (reference sequence).

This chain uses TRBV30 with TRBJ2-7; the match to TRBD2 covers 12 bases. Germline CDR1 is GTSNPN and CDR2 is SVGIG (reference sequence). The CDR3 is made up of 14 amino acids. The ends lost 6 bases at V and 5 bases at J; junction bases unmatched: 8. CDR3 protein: CACGLAGLFDEQYF. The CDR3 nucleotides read TGTGCCTGCGGACTAGCGGGACTTTTCGACGAGCAGTACTTC.

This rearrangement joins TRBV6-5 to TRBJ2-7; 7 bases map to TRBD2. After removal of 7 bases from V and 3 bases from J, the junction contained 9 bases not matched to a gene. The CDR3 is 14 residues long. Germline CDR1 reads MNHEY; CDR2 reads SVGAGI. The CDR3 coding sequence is TGTGCCAGCACCGAAAGCGGGAATGGCTACGAGCAGTACTTC. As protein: CASTESGNGYEQYF.

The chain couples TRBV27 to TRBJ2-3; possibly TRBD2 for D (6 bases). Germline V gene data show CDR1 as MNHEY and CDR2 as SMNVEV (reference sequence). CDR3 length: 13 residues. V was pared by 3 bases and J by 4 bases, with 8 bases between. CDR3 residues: CASSFGGADTQYF. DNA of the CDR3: TGTGCCAGCAGTTTCGGGGGAGCAGATACGCAGTATTTT.

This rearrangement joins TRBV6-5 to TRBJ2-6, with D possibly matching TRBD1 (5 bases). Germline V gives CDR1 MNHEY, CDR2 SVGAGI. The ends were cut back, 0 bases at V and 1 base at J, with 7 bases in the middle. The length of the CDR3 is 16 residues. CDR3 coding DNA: TGTGCCAGCAGTTACTCCAGGGAATCTGGGGCCAACGTCCTGACTTTC. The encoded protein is CASSYSRESGANVLTF.

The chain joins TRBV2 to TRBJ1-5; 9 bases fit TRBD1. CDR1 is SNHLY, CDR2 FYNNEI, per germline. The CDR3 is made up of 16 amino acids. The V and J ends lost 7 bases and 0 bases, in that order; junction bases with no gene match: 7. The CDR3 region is CASTRDRVFSNQPQHF. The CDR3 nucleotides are TGTGCCAGCACCCGGGACAGGGTATTTAGCAATCAGCCCCAGCATTTT.

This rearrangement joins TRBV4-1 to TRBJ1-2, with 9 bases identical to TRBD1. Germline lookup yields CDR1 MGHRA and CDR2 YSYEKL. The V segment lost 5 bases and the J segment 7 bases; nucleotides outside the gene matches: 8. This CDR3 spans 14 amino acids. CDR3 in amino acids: CASSTSGTGSGYTF. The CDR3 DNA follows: TGCGCCAGCAGCACCTCCGGGACAGGGAGTGGCTACACCTTC.

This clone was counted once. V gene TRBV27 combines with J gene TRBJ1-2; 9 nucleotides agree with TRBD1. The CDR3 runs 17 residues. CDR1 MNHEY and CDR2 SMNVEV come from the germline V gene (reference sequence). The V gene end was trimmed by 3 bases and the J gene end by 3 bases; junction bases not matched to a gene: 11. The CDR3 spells CASSFPLRDRVHYGYTF. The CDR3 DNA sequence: TGTGCCAGCAGTTTCCCCCTCCGGGACAGGGTACACTATGGCTACACCTTC.

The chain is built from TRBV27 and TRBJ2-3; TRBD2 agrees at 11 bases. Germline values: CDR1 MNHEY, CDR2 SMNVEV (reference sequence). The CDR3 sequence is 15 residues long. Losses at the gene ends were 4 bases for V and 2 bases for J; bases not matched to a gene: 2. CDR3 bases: TGTGCCAGCAGTTCGGGACTAGCGGTCACAGATACGCAGTATTTT. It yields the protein CASSSGLAVTDTQYF.

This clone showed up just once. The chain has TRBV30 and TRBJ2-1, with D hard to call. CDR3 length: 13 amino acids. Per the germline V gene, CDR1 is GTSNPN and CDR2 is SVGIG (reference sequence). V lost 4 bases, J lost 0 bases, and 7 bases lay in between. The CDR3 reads CAWIGSSYNEQFF. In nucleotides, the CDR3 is TGTGCCTGGATCGGTAGCTCCTACAATGAGCAGTTCTTC.

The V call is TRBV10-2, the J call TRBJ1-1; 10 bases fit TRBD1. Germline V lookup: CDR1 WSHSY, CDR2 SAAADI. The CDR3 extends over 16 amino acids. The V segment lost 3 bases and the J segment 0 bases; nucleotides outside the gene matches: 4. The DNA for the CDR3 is TGCGCCAGCAGTGACCGGGACAGGGGTATGAACACTGAAGCTTTCTTT. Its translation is CASSDRDRGMNTEAFF.

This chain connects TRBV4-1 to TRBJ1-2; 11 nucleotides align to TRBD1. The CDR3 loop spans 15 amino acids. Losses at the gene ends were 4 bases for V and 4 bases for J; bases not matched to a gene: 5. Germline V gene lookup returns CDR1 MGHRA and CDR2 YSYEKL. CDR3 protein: CASSRGQGAAYGYTF. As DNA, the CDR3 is TGCGCCAGCAGCCGAGGACAGGGGGCAGCCTATGGCTACACCTTC.

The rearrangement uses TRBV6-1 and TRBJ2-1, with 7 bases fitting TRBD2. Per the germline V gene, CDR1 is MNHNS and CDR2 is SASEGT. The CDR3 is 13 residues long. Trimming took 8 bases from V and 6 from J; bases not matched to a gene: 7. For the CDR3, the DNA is TGTGCCAGCGAGAGGGGCGGGGGCAATGAGCAGTTCTTC. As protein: CASERGGGNEQFF.

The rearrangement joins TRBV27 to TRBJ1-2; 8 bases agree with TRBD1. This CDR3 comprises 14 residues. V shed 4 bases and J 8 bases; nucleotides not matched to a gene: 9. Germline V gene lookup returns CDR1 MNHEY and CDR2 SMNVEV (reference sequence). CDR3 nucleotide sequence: TGTGCCAGCAGTTCCCCGGACAGGGAAATCGGCTACACCTTC. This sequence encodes CASSSPDREIGYTF.

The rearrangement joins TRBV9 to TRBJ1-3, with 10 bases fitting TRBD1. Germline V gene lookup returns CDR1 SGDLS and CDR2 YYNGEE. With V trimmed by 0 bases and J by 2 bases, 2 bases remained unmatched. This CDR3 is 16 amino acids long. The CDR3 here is CASSVGQGAAGNTIYF. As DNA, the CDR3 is TGTGCCAGCAGCGTAGGACAGGGGGCAGCTGGAAACACCATATATTTT.

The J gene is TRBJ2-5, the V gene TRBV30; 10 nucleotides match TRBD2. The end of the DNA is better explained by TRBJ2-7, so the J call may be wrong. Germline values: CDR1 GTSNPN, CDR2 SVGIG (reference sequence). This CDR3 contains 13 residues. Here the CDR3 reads CALKRGGRVEQYF. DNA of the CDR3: TGTGCCCTTAAGCGGGGGGGTAGGGTCGAGCAGTACTTC.

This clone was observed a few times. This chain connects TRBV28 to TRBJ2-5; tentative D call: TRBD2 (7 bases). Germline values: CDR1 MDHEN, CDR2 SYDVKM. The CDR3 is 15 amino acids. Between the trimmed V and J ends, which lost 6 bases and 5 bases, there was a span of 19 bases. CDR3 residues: CASSHLQGGVETQYF. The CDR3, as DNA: TGTGCCAGCAGCCACTTACAGGGAGGGGTGGAGACCCAGTACTTC.

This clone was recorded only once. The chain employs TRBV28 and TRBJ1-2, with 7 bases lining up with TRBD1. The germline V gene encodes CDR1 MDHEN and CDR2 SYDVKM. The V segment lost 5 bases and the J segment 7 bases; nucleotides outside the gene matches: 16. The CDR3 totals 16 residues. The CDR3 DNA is TGTGCCAGCAGTCATTTTTACGACAGGGCAATTGGTGGCTACACCTTC. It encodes CASSHFYDRAIGGYTF.

The CDR3 region is CASSPDRARTSGKRGGDTQYF. Written as DNA, the CDR3 is TGCGCCAGCAGCCCGGACAGGGCCCGGACTAGCGGGAAGCGCGGGGGGGATACGCAGTATTTT. The rearrangement uses TRBV5-1 and TRBJ2-3; 12 bases line up with TRBD2. The CDR3 length is 21 residues. The J segment lost 6 bases and the V segment lost 4 bases, leaving 24 bases of the junction unmatched. The germline V gene has CDR1 SGHRS and CDR2 YFSETQ.

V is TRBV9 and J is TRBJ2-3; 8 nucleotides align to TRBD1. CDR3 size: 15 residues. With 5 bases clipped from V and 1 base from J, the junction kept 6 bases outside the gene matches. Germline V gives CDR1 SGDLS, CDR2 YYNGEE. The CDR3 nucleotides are TGTGCCAGCAGACCCTCGACAGGGGGCACAGATACGCAGTATTTT. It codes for CASRPSTGGTDTQYF.

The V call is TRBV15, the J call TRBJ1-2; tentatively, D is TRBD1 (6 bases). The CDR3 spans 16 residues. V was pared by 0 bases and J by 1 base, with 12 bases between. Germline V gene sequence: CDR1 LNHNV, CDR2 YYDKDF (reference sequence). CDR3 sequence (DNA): TGTGCCACCAGCAGAGACCGACAGGCCATTAACTATGGCTACACCTTC. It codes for CATSRDRQAINYGYTF.

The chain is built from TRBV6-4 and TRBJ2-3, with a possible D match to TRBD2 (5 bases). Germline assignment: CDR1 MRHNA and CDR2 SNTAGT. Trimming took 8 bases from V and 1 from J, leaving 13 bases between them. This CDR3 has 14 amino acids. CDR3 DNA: TGTGCCAGCGCTGCGAGGGCCGGCACAGATACGCAGTATTTT. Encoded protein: CASAARAGTDTQYF.

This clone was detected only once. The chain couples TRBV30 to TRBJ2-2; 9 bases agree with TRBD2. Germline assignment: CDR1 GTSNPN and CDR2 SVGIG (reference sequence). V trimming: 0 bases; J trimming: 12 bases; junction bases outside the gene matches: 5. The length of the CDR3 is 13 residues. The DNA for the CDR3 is TGTGCCTGGAGTGTGAGGCGGGGGGGACAGCTGTTTTTT. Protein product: CAWSVRRGGQLFF. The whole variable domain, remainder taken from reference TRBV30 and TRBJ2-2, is SQTIHQWPATLVQPVGSPLSLECTVEGTSNPNLYWYRQAAGRGLQLLFYSVGIGQISSEVPQNLSASRPQDRQFILSSKKLLLSDSGFYLCAWSVRRGGQLFFGEGSRLTVL.

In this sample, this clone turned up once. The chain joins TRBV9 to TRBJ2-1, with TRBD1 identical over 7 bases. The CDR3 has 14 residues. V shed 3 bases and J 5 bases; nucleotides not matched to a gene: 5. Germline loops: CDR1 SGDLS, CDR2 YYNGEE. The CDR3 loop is CASSAGQVHNEQFF. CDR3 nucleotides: TGTGCCAGCAGCGCTGGACAGGTTCACAATGAGCAGTTCTTC.

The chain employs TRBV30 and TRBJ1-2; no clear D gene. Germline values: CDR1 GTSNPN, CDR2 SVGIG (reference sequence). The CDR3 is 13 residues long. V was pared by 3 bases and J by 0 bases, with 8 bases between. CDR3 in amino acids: CAWSRIPNYGYTF. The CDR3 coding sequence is TGTGCCTGGAGCAGGATTCCTAACTATGGCTACACCTTC.

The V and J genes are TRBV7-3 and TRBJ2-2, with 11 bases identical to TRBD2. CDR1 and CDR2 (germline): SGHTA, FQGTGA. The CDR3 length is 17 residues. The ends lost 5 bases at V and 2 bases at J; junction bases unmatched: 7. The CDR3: CASSGSGTSGNTGELFF. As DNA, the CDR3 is TGTGCCAGCAGCGGTTCCGGGACTAGCGGAAACACCGGGGAGCTGTTTTTT.

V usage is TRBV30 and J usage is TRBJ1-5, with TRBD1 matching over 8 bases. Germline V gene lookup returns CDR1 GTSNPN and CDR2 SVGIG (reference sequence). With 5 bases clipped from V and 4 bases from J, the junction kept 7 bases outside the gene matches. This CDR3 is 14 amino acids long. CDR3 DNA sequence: TGTGCCTGGGAGGAAGGACAGGGTAATCAGCCCCAGCATTTT. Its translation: CAWEEGQGNQPQHF.

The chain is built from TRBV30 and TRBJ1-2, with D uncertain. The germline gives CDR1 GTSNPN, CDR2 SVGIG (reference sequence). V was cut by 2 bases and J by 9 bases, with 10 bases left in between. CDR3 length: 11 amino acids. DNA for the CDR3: TGTGCCTGGAGTCCCCTTGGCCGCTACACCTTC. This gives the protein CAWSPLGRYTF.

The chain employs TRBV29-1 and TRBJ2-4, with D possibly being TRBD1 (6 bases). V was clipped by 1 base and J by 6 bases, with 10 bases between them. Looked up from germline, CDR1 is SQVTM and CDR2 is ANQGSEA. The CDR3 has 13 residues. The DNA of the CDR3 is TGCAGCGTTGAAGTGGACAGCTTAAACATTCAGTACTTC. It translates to CSVEVDSLNIQYF.

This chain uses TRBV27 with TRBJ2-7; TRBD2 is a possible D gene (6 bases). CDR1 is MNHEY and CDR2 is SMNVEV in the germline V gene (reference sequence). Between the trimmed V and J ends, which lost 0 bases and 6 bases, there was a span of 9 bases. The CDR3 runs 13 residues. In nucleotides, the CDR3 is TGTGCCAGCAGTTTATCGATGGGACTCGAGCAGTACTTC. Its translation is CASSLSMGLEQYF.